This T cell receptor beta chain was identified in a study of cytomegalovirus exposure and HLA in healthy donors. Germline V gives CDR1 LNHNV, CDR2 YYDKDF (reference sequence). The V gene end was trimmed by 0 bases and the J gene end by 1 base; junction bases not matched to a gene: 0. The CDR3 runs 15 residues. PCR employed 60 Vbeta and 13 Jbeta primers. Sequencing used immunoSEQ multiplex PCR; TCRdb keeps in-frame clones, though not all of them. The table records over 150,000 clones, roughly three quarters of them present only once. The source is a woman aged 50 to 60 in good health and CMV-seropositive. The gene calls are TRBV15 and TRBJ2-7; 10 bases match TRBD1. Material for sequencing was PBMCs. CDR3 DNA: TGTGCCACCAGCAGAGAGGGACAGGGGTCCTACGAGCAGTACTTC. This encodes CATSREGQGSYEQYF.